The clone carrying this T cell receptor beta chain was counted only a few times. Antigen specificity is unknown. The data were taken from a study of metastatic and nonmetastatic thyroid tumors. Study-level background: Peripheral blood and tumor or nodule samples from malignant and benign thyroid patients were compared. Notes on the study in general: Versus benign nodules, malignant thyroid tumors reportedly had significantly higher TCR beta diversity, in blood and tumor.

Each patient went into thyroid surgery without having received any treatment. In the source study's methods: For papillary thyroid cancer, a distant-metastasis classifier was constructed from CDR3 differences observed across clinicopathological groups. Through MiXCR, TCRdb re-clonotyped the PCR reads. TCRdb's processing, not the authors', yielded these V and J calls. The sample comprises about 16,000 clones, over 20% of which are singletons, and more than 9% rests with the top ten. Trimming stripped 7 bases from V and 0 bases from J, with 13 bases between. CDR3 length equals 14 residues. Germline V CDR1 and CDR2: MNHNS, SASEGT.

This receptor was obtained from a female donor with papillary thyroid cancer or a benign thyroid nodule (not recorded which). Some clones in this sample may be carry-over from other donors' samples. Sequencing was performed on adjacent normal tissue. The V call is TRBV6-1, the J call TRBJ2-7, with D possibly being TRBD1 (6 bases). The CDR3, as DNA: TGTGCCAGCAAAGACAGGCTGATCTCCTACGAGCAGTACTTC. It codes for CASKDRLISYEQYF.